The 2 T cell receptor beta chains below were found in one sample sequenced in a study of T cell changes during pregnancy in multiple sclerosis. The method was immunoSEQ multiplex PCR; TCRdb's version includes in-frame clones alone and lacks a portion of them. This sample yields around 34,000 clones, of which 90% are seen a single time; 9.5% to 12% belongs to the top ten. The material was CD8+ T cells from peripheral blood mononuclear cells, obtained before pregnancy. The origin of the receptors is a female donor with multiple sclerosis, enrolled in a pregnancy study.

V gene TRBV7-9 combines with J gene TRBJ2-1, with TRBD2 matching 12 bases. Germline V CDR1 and CDR2: SEHNR, FQNEAQ (reference sequence). The CDR3 sequence is 16 residues long. V gave up 1 base and J gave up 6 bases; unmatched junction bases: 4. DNA for the CDR3: TGTGCCAGCAGCTTAGAACTAGCGGGAGGCGCCAATGAGCAGTTCTTC. This codes for CASSLELAGGANEQFF. Full variable domain (rest looked up from reference TRBV7-9 and TRBJ2-1): DTGVSQNPRHKITKRGQNVTFRCDPISEHNRLYWYRQTLGQGPEFLTYFQNEAQLEKSRLLSDRFSAERPKGSFSTLEIQRTEQGDSAMYLCASSLELAGGANEQFFGPGTRLTVL.

V gene TRBV5-1 combines with J gene TRBJ2-1; 8 nucleotides line up with TRBD2. The trim removed 4 bases at V and 3 bases at J, leaving 9 bases unmatched. Germline lookup yields CDR1 SGHRS and CDR2 YFSETQ. The CDR3 is 16 residues long. CDR3 amino acids: CASSVGTGLVYNEQFF. The CDR3 DNA reads TGCGCCAGCAGCGTAGGGACGGGACTAGTCTACAATGAGCAGTTCTTC.